The entry below gives a single TCR beta chain sequence along with its context. As yet, its antigen is unknown. Its ends do not fully match the called genes, so a read error is possible. Stated time point: before preoperative PTX-NDP chemotherapy. Paclitaxel-nedaplatin chemotherapy was given to patients ahead of their surgery. This entry belongs to a study of esophageal squamous cell carcinoma under preoperative chemotherapy. Study summary: Both tumor-infiltrating lymphocytes and peripheral blood T cells had their TCR repertoires profiled. Regarding the study as a whole: After chemotherapy, TCR diversity rose significantly in peripheral T cells but not in tumor-infiltrating lymphocytes. After treatment, tumor-infiltrating lymphocytes apparently came partly from blood T cells.

Using its own MiXCR run on the PCR reads, TCRdb lists one record per CDR3 protein. The sample has some 16,000 distinct CDR3 sequences; roughly 60% are singletons. The clonotype was recovered from a human donor with esophageal squamous cell carcinoma. The donor label of this sample is uncertain. The sample here was taken from a patient given preoperative chemotherapy.

The CDR3 loop is CARPGGGDTDTQYF. Written as DNA, the CDR3 is TGTGCGAGGCCTGGGGGGGGGGACACAGATACGCAGTATTTC. The V and J genes are TRBV6-1 and TRBJ2-3; TRBD2 might be the D (7 bases). The CDR3 sequence is 14 residues long. Germline V lookup: CDR1 MNHNS, CDR2 SASEGT.